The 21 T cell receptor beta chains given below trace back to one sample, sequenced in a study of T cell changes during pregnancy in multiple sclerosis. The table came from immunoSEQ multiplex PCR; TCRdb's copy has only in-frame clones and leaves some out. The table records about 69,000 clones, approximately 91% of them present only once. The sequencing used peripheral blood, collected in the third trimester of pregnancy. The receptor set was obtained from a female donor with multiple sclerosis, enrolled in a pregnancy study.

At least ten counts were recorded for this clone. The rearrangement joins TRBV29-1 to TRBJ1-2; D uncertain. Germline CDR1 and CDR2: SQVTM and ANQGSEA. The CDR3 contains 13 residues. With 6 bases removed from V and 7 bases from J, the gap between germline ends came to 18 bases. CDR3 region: CSVFWTAAAGYTF. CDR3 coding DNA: TGCAGCGTCTTTTGGACCGCAGCGGCTGGCTACACCTTC. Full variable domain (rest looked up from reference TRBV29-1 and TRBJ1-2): SAVISQKPSRDICQRGTSLTIQCQVDSQVTMMFWYRQQPGQSLTLIATANQGSEATYESGFVIDKFPISRPNLTFSTLTVSNMSPEDSSIYLCSVFWTAAAGYTFGSGTRLTVV.

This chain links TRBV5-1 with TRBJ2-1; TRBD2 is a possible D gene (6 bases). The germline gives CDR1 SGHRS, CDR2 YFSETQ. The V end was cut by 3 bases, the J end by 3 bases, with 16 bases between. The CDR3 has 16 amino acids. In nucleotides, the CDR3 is TGCGCCAGCAGCTCTGAAGGACACGGGGGCTACAATGAGCAGTTCTTC. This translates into CASSSEGHGGYNEQFF.

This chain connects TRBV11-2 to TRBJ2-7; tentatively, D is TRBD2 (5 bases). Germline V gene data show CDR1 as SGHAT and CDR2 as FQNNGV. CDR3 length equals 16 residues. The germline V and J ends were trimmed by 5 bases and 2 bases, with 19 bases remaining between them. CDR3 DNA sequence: TGTGCCAGCAGCCCTACGAAAAGGACGGGAACCTACGAGCAGTACTTC. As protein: CASSPTKRTGTYEQYF.

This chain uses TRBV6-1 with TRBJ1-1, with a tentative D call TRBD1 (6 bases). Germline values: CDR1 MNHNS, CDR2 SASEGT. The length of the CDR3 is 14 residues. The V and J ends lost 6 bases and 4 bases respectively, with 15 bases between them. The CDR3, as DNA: TGTGCCAGCAGAACGTCTCAGGGGAGCACTGAAGCTTTCTTT. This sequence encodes CASRTSQGSTEAFF.

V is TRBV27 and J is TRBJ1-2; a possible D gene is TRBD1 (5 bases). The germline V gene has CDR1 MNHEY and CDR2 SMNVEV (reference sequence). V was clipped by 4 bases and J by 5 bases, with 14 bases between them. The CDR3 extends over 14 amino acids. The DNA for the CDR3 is TGTGCCAGCAGTTGGGGCGCTATCGGGTATGGCTACACCTTC. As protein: CASSWGAIGYGYTF.

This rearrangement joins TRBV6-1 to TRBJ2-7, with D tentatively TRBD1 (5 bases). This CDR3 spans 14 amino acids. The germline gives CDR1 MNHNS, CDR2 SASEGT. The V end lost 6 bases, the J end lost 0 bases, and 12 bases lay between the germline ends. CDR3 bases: TGTGCCAGCAGCCCTATACAGGCCTCCTACGAGCAGTACTTC. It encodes CASSPIQASYEQYF.

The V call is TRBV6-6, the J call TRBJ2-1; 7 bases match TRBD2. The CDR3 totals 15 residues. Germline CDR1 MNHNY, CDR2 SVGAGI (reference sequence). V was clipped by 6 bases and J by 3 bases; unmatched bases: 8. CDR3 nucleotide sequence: TGTGCCAGCAGCCTAGCGGCGAGCTACTACAATGAGCAGTTCTTC. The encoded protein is CASSLAASYYNEQFF.

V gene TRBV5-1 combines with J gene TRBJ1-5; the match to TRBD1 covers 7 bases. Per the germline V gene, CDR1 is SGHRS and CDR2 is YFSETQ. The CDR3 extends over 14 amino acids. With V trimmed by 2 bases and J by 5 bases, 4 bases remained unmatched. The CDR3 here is CASSLQGLDQPQHF. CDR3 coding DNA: TGCGCCAGCAGCTTACAGGGGTTAGATCAGCCCCAGCATTTT.

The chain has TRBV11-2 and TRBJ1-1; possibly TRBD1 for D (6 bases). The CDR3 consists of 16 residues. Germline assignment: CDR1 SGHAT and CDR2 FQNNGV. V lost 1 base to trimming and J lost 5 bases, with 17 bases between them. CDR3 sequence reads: CASSLGVWGRRTEAFF. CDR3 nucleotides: TGTGCCAGCAGCTTAGGGGTGTGGGGGCGGCGTACTGAAGCTTTCTTT. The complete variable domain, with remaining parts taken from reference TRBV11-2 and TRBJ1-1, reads EAGVAQSPRYKIIEKRQSVAFWCNPISGHATLYWYQQILGQGPKLLIQFQNNGVVDDSQLPKDRFSAERLKGVDSTLKIQPAKLEDSAVYLCASSLGVWGRRTEAFFGQGTRLTVV.

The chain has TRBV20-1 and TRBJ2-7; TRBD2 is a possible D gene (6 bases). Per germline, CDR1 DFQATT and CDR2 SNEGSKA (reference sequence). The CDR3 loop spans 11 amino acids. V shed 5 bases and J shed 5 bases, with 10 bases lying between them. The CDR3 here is CSAQTRNEQYF. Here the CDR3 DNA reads TGCAGTGCTCAGACTAGAAACGAGCAGTACTTC.

The CDR3: CASSEKDSNTGELFF. CDR3 DNA sequence: TGTGCCAGCAGTGAAAAAGACAGCAACACCGGGGAGCTGTTTTTT. The chain employs TRBV6-4 and TRBJ2-2; D might be TRBD1 (5 bases). Trimming cost V 3 bases and J 2 bases, with 10 bases left between them. This CDR3 is 15 amino acids long. CDR1 MRHNA and CDR2 SNTAGT come from the germline V gene.

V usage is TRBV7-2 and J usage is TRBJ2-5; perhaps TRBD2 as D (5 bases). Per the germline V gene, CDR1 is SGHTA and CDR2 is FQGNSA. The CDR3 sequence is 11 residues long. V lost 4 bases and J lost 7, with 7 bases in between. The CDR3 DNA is TGTGCCAGCAGCTACGAGGGGACCCAGTACTTC. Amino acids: CASSYEGTQYF. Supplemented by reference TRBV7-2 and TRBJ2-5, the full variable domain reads GAGVSQSPSNKVTEKGKDVELRCDPISGHTALYWYRQSLGQGLEFLIYFQGNSAPDKSGLPSDRFSAERTGGSVSTLTIQRTQQEDSAVYLCASSYEGTQYFGPGTRLLVL.

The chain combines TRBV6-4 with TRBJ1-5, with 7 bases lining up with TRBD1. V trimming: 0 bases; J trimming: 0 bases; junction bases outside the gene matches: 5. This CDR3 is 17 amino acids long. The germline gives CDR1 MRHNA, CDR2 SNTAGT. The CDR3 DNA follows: TGTGCCAGCAGTGACTCGAGGGACAGCAATAGCAATCAGCCCCAGCATTTT. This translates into CASSDSRDSNSNQPQHF.

The CDR3 nucleotides are TGTGCCAGCACCGATGGACAGACCACAGATACGCAGTATTTT. Residues: CASTDGQTTDTQYF. The V gene is TRBV9, the J gene TRBJ2-3, with D possibly being TRBD1 (6 bases). Trimming left V 6 bases short and J 2 bases short, with 13 bases between. The CDR3 has 14 amino acids. The germline gives CDR1 SGDLS, CDR2 YYNGEE.

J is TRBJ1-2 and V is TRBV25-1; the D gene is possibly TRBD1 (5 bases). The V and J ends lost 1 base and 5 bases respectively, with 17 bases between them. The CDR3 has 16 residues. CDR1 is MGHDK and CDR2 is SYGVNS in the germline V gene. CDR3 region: CASSEWGDRGIYGYTF. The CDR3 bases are TGTGCCAGCAGTGAATGGGGGGACCGGGGGATTTATGGCTACACCTTC.

CDR3 nucleotides: TGTGCCAGCAGCATCCGAGGAGATTCACCCCTCCACTTT. Protein sequence: CASSIRGDSPLHF. The chain recombines TRBV7-9 with TRBJ1-6; D is unresolved. CDR1 and CDR2 (germline): SEHNR, FQNEAQ (reference sequence). The CDR3 loop spans 13 amino acids. Trimming removed 5 bases at V and 8 bases at J, with 10 bases between.

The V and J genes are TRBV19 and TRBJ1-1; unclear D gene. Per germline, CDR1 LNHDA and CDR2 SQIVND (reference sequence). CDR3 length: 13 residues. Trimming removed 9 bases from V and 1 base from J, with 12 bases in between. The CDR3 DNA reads TGTGCCAGCTCCAAAACTTCGAACACTGAAGCTTTCTTT. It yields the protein CASSKTSNTEAFF.

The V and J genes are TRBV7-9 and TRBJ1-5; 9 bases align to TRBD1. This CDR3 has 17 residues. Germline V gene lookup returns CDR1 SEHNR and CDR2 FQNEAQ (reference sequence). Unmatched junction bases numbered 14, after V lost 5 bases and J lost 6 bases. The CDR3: CASSQPPDRGYRQPQHF. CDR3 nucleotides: TGTGCCAGCAGCCAGCCACCGGACAGGGGATATCGTCAGCCCCAGCATTTT.

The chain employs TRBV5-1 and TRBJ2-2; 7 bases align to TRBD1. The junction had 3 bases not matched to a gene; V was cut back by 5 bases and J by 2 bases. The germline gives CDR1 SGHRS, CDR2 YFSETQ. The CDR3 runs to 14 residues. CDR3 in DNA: TGCGCCAGCAGGGGGACAGCCAACACCGGGGAGCTGTTTTTT. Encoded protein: CASRGTANTGELFF. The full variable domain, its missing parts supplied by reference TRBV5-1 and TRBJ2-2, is KAGVTQTPRYLIKTRGQQVTLSCSPISGHRSVSWYQQTPGQGLQFLFEYFSETQRNKGNFPGRFSGRQFSNSRSEMNVSTLELGDSALYLCASRGTANTGELFFGEGSRLTVL.

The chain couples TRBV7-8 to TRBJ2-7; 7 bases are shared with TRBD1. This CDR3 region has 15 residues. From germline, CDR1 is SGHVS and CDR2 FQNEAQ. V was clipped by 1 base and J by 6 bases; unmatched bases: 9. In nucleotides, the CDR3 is TGTGCCAGCAGCTTAGGGGACAGCCTCTGGGCCGAGCAGTACTTC. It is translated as CASSLGDSLWAEQYF.

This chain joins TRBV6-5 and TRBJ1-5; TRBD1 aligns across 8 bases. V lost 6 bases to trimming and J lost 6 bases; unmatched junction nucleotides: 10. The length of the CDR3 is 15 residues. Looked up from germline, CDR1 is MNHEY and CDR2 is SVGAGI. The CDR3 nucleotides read TGTGCCAGCAGGAACAGGGGGGATCCGAGTCAGCCCCAGCATTTT. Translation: CASRNRGDPSQPQHF.